The T cell receptor (beta chain) under discussion was sequenced for a study of blood T cell repertoires in COVID-19. Across the study: The cDNA or gDNA used as material had been derived from T cells, B-cell-depleted T cells, or PBMCs.

Original processing methods: Amplifying reference gene primers gave estimates of nucleated cell counts. Clones were sequenced by immunoSEQ multiplex PCR, and TCRdb holds only the in-frame ones, with some missing. Clone size and the V and J calls come from that table; the DNA yielded D and trimming. Found here are roughly 63,000 clones, 65% to 75% of them singletons; the top ten hold under 30%. The CDR3 spans 14 residues. Trimming took off 4 bases at V and 7 bases at J, with 14 bases between the two ends. Per the germline V gene, CDR1 is ENHRY and CDR2 is SYGVKD. The TCR originated in a woman of 80 years or more with acute or convalescent COVID-19. This sequence joins TRBV10-3 and TRBJ1-5, with D hard to call. The sample consisted of peripheral blood. The CDR3 loop is CAISGETAGQPQHF. In nucleotides, the CDR3 is TGTGCCATCAGTGGAGAGACGGCGGGCCAGCCCCAGCATTTT.